The 16 T cell receptor beta chains in this list originate from one sample, sequenced in a study of T cell clonotyping in hematopoietic cell transplantation (dated by TCRdb to about 2021). Library preparation used the immunoSEQ multiplex PCR assay. TCRdb obtained this table from immuneACCESS and retained in-frame rearrangements with V and J assigned. These tables miss some clones; where compared with another copy, unresolved V genes account for less than half of the shortfall, and the remainder is unexplained. This sample gives about 41,000 clones in total; nearly 97% of them show up just once. 0.95% of the sample rests with the top ten. Sequenced input: peripheral blood mononuclear cells. These receptors all come from a man aged 30 to 45 in good health. Some clones in this sample may be carry-over from other donors' samples.

The V gene is TRBV4-3, the J gene TRBJ1-4; 10 bases are shared with TRBD1. This CDR3 is built from 14 residues. Trimming removed 4 bases from V and 6 bases from J; junction bases left unmatched: 2. Germline CDR1 LGHNA, CDR2 YSLEER. The chain's CDR3 is CASSRDRGDEKLFF. The CDR3 DNA reads TGCGCCAGCAGCCGGGACAGGGGAGATGAAAAACTGTTTTTT.

The chain links TRBV12-5 to TRBJ1-5; TRBD1 is a possible D gene (6 bases). CDR1 LGHNT and CDR2 FRNRAP come from the germline V gene. The CDR3 is made up of 14 amino acids. V shed 7 bases and J shed 3 bases, with 13 bases lying between them. Here the CDR3 reads CASDQGSVNQPQHF. The CDR3 DNA reads as TGTGCTAGTGACCAGGGGTCCGTCAATCAGCCCCAGCATTTT.

The rearrangement uses TRBV25-1 and TRBJ2-2; D not resolved. V was trimmed by 7 bases and J by 1 base, leaving 13 bases between them. The CDR3 has 15 amino acids. Germline V lookup: CDR1 MGHDK, CDR2 SYGVNS. The CDR3 sequence is CASTPPNLNTGELFF. CDR3 in DNA: TGTGCCAGCACTCCACCGAACCTGAACACCGGGGAGCTGTTTTTT.

J is TRBJ1-5 and V is TRBV19; D is uncertain. The CDR3 contains 14 residues. V was cut by 3 bases and J by 6 bases, with 12 bases left in between. Germline V gene lookup returns CDR1 LNHDA and CDR2 SQIVND (reference sequence). The CDR3 spells CASSIDAGFQPQHF. The CDR3 DNA reads as TGTGCCAGTAGTATTGACGCTGGGTTTCAGCCCCAGCATTTT.

Concerning this clone: One end of the junction is discordant with germline, which a read error may explain. The genes are TRBV27 and TRBJ2-7; TRBD2 agrees at 14 bases. The CDR3 has 19 amino acids. The germline gives CDR1 MNHEY, CDR2 SMNVEV (reference sequence). The CDR3 spells CASSLRHSGTSGSSHEQYF. In nucleotides, the CDR3 is TGTGCCAGCAGTTTAAGGCATTCCGGGACTAGCGGGAGCTCCCACGAGCAGTACTTC.

The rearrangement joins TRBV5-6 to TRBJ1-2; D ambiguous. Looked up from germline, CDR1 is SGHDT and CDR2 is YYEEEE. CDR3 length: 12 amino acids. Deletions cut 4 bases from V and 4 bases from J, with 8 bases between. In DNA form, the CDR3 reads TGTGCCAGCAGCGCGAGCAGCTATGGCTACACCTTC. Protein sequence: CASSASSYGYTF. The entire variable domain, with the rest obtained from reference TRBV5-6 and TRBJ1-2, is as follows: DAGVTQSPTHLIKTRGQQVTLRCSPKSGHDTVSWYQQALGQGPQFIFQYYEEEERQRGNFPDRFSGHQFPNYSSELNVNALLLGDSALYLCASSASSYGYTFGSGTRLTVV.

This chain joins TRBV30 and TRBJ2-3; 7 nucleotides agree with TRBD2. V was pared by 0 bases and J by 5 bases, with 5 bases of the junction left unmatched. Germline CDR1 GTSNPN, CDR2 SVGIG (reference sequence). CDR3 length equals 14 residues. The CDR3 loop reads CAWSVRTGGDTQYF. Written as DNA, the CDR3 is TGTGCCTGGAGTGTACGGACGGGAGGAGATACGCAGTATTTT.

V and J are TRBV7-8 and TRBJ2-2, with TRBD1 matching 9 bases. Germline V CDR1 and CDR2: SGHVS, FQNEAQ. This CDR3 comprises 17 residues. With 6 bases clipped from V and 3 bases from J, the junction kept 11 bases outside the gene matches. The CDR3 is CASRPTAGTGYTGELFF. DNA for the CDR3: TGTGCCAGCAGACCAACCGCCGGGACAGGGTACACCGGGGAGCTGTTTTTT.

The V and J genes are TRBV27 and TRBJ2-2, with TRBD2 identical over 7 bases. J was trimmed by 0 bases and V by 6 bases; bases with no gene match: 4. The CDR3 totals 15 residues. Germline values: CDR1 MNHEY, CDR2 SMNVEV (reference sequence). CDR3 sequence (DNA): TGTGCCAGCAGGGCTAGCGGCGCGAACACCGGGGAGCTGTTTTTT. Translation gives CASRASGANTGELFF.

Concerning this clone: One end of the junction fails to match germline, which may point to a read error. The chain combines TRBV12-5 with TRBJ2-2; TRBD2 agrees at 12 bases. CDR1 is LGHNT and CDR2 is FRNRAP in the germline V gene. The CDR3 extends over 15 amino acids. The CDR3 nucleotides read TGTGCTAGTGGTTGGCTAGCGGGAGGGTTCGGGGAACTGTTTTTT. It yields the protein CASGWLAGGFGELFF. The full variable domain, with the rest looked up from reference TRBV12-5 and TRBJ2-2, is DARVTQTPRHKVTEMGQEVTMRCQPILGHNTVFWYRQTMMQGLELLAYFRNRAPLDDSGMPKDRFSAEMPDATLATLKIQPSEPRDSAVYFCASGWLAGGFGELFFGEGSRLTVL.

V usage is TRBV6-4 and J usage is TRBJ2-3, with 9 bases identical to TRBD1. The CDR3 spans 15 residues. Germline lookup yields CDR1 MRHNA and CDR2 SNTAGT. V gave up 3 bases and J gave up 4 bases; unmatched junction bases: 5. CDR3 sequence: CASSDSTGGADTQYF. The CDR3 DNA reads as TGTGCCAGCAGTGATTCGACAGGGGGGGCAGATACGCAGTATTTT.

The chain uses TRBV9 and TRBJ2-2; the D call may be TRBD1 or TRBD2 (6 bases each). This CDR3 has 15 amino acids. The V gene's germline CDR1 is SGDLS and CDR2 YYNGEE. V gave up 4 bases and J gave up 7 bases, with 17 bases separating them. The CDR3 sequence is CASSPTEGGHGELFF. DNA for the CDR3: TGTGCCAGCAGCCCAACGGAAGGGGGGCACGGGGAGCTGTTTTTT.

This clone was picked up one time. The CDR3 spells CASSYGGEQFF. The CDR3 nucleotides are TGTGCCAGCAGTTACGGTGGGGAGCAGTTCTTC. The genes are TRBV6-5 and TRBJ2-1, with unresolved D. Germline V lookup: CDR1 MNHEY, CDR2 SVGAGI. The CDR3 is made up of 11 amino acids. V lost 2 bases and J 10 bases, leaving 6 bases between the germline ends.

The V call is TRBV6-6, the J call TRBJ1-2, with D uncertain. The CDR3 runs 15 residues. CDR1 MNHNY and CDR2 SVGAGI come from the germline V gene (reference sequence). Trimming shortened V by 8 bases and J by 8 bases, and 24 bases separated the two germline ends. The CDR3 DNA reads as TGTGCCAGCGTTCCCCCGGGCCAAACCTTGGGAGGCTACACCTTC. Translation gives CASVPPGQTLGGYTF.

The V call is TRBV7-8, the J call TRBJ2-5, with unresolved D. Germline V gene sequence: CDR1 SGHVS, CDR2 FQNEAQ. Trimming took 1 base from V and 4 from J, leaving 4 bases between them. The CDR3 extends over 12 amino acids. Here the CDR3 DNA reads TGTGCCAGCAGCTTAGGGCGAGAGACCCAGTACTTC. It translates to CASSLGRETQYF.

This chain links TRBV6-5 with TRBJ1-1; D possibly corresponds to TRBD1 (5 bases). The CDR3 covers 11 residues. Germline V lookup: CDR1 MNHEY, CDR2 SVGAGI. V was cut by 4 bases and J by 10 bases, with 10 bases left in between. CDR3 coding DNA: TGTGCCAGCAGTTTGGAGGGACTAGCTTTCTTT. Amino acids: CASSLEGLAFF.